This T cell receptor beta chain was profiled in a study of read filtering for tumor transcriptome and immune sequencing. Findings of the study overall: RNA-seq captured clonotypes less deeply and reliably than IR-seq. Sorted CD138-negative bone marrow cells were not purified T cells.

This library used about 400 ng RNA and molecular barcoded adaptors spanning alpha/delta and beta/gamma chains. From the reads, TCRdb called clonotypes with MiXCR, one entry per CDR3 protein. The sample lists 75,000 to 95,000 distinct CDR3 sequences; around a fifth were seen once. This CDR3 contains 14 residues. Looked up from germline, CDR1 is MDHEN and CDR2 is SYDVKM. With 6 bases removed from V and 1 base from J, the gap between germline ends came to 12 bases. This clonotype has just a few counts. As yet, its antigen is unknown. The TCR sequence derives from a donor older than 35 with multiple myeloma. The chain links TRBV28 to TRBJ2-5, with D possibly matching TRBD2 (6 bases). The sample consisted of a population of CD138-negative cells sorted from bone marrow. CDR3 loop: CASRNGGTQETQYF. The CDR3 DNA reads as TGTGCCAGCAGAAACGGGGGTACCCAAGAGACCCAGTACTTC.